One T cell receptor (beta chain) is described in this entry. Its cognate antigen has yet to be identified. No much larger clone is present one base from it, and per-base qualities are unavailable. The library relied on the immunoSEQ multiplex PCR assay. TCRdb took this table from immuneACCESS and kept in-frame rearrangements with V and J called. Such tables lack part of the clones; where checked against another copy, unresolved V genes explain under half of the gap, and the rest is unexplained. The sample table records about 64,000 clones; less than 95% of these occur just once. The ten largest clones take up more than 2% of the sample. The data originate from a study of T cell changes during pregnancy in multiple sclerosis (dated by TCRdb to about 2019). Background for the entire study: Changes in the T cell repertoire over the course of pregnancy were examined in this study in women with multiple sclerosis.

The CDR3 contains 18 residues, cysteine and phenylalanine counted. The CDR3 DNA has 54 bases and is translated from base 1. CDR1 and CDR2, looked up from the germline V gene, are SGHRS and YFSETQ. Unmatched junction bases come to 8, with V trimmed by 1 base and J by 5 bases. The sample was peripheral blood, taken in the second trimester of pregnancy. The TCR comes from a female donor in good health, enrolled as a control in a pregnancy study. The V and J genes are TRBV5-1 and TRBJ2-1, with TRBD2 matching 14 junction bases. The CDR3 protein sequence reads: CASSLRSGLAGAHNEQFF. The DNA reads as follows: TGCGCCAGCAGCTTGCGCTCGGGACTAGCGGGAGCCCACAATGAGCAGTTCTTC.